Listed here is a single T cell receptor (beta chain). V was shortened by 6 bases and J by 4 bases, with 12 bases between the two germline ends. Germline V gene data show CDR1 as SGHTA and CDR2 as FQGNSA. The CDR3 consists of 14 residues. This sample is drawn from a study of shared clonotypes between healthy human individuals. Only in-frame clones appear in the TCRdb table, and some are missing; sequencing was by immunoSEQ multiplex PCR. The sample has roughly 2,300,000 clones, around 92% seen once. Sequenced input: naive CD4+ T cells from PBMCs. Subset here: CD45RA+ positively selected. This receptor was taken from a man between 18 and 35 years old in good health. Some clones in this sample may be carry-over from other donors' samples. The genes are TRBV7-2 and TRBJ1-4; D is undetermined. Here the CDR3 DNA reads TGTGCCAGCAGTTATCGGGCCTTTAATGAAAAACTGTTTTTT. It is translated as CASSYRAFNEKLFF.